Only one count was recorded for the clone carrying this TCR beta chain. The antigen remains unidentified. Germline V gene lookup returns CDR1 MDHEN and CDR2 SYDVKM. The CDR3 runs 14 residues. V lost 5 bases to trimming and J lost 2 bases, with 13 bases between them. This specimen comes from a study of T cell responses to AZD1222 COVID-19 vaccine. Data came from immunoSEQ multiplex PCR; TCRdb stores just in-frame clones and leaves some out. The table shows about 130,000 clones, with 80% to 95% occurring only once. General study results and limits: Researchers report vaccine-associated CD4 TCRs spanning spike, with dominance at 160-218 and 743-854. Reports say nearly half of spike-specific TCRs go after unmutated variant regions.

The sample was peripheral blood, taken 28 days after the second AZD1222 dose. J is TRBJ2-7 and V is TRBV28; D gene uncertain. The TCR originated in an adult who received the AZD1222 COVID-19 vaccine. The CDR3 bases are TGTGCCAGCAGTACCTCGGCAGGCGCCTACGAGCAGTACTTC. It specifies CASSTSAGAYEQYF.